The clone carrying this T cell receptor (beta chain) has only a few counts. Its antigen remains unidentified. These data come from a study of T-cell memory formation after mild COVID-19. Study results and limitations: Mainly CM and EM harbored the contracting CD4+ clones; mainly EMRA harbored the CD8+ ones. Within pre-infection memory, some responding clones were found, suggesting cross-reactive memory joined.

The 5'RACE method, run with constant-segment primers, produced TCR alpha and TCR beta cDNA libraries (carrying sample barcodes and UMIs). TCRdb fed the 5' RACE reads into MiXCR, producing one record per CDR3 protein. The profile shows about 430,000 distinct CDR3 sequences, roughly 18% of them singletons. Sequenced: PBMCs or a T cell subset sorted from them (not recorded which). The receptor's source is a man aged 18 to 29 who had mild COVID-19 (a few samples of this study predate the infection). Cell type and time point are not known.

The CDR3 spells CASSFVGSETQYF. DNA for the CDR3: TGTGCCAGCAGTTTCGTAGGGTCCGAGACCCAGTACTTC. The chain couples TRBV27 to TRBJ2-5, with D unclear. V lost 3 bases, J lost 5 bases, and 10 bases lay in between. CDR3 length: 13 amino acids. In germline, CDR1 is MNHEY, CDR2 SMNVEV (reference sequence).